This T cell receptor beta chain was found in a study of graft-versus-host responses after intestinal transplantation. Data came from immunoSEQ multiplex PCR; TCRdb stores just in-frame clones and leaves some out. Of 9,900 or so clones in the sample, 80% to 95% were seen once. CDR1 is SQVTM and CDR2 is ANQGSEA in the germline V gene. V lost 3 bases to trimming and J lost 7 bases; unmatched junction nucleotides: 14. The CDR3 covers 15 residues. This receptor was taken from a human patient who received an intestinal transplant, so some T cells may come from the graft donor. Here the sequenced sample was PBMCs, taken roughly six weeks after intestinal transplantation. The rearrangement joins TRBV29-1 to TRBJ1-2; 7 bases agree with TRBD1. CDR3 in amino acids: CSVEGGTGVLSGYTF. The CDR3 bases are TGCAGCGTTGAGGGTGGAACAGGGGTCTTGAGTGGCTACACCTTC.